The present TCR beta chain was sequenced within a study of blood T cell repertoires in COVID-19. About the research overall: The origin of the acute and convalescent COVID-19 samples was the United States, Italy and Spain.

The CDR3 is 15 amino acids. V shed 5 bases, J shed 1 base, and the junction held 8 bases outside the gene matches. From germline, CDR1 is MNHEY and CDR2 SMNVEV (reference sequence). As originally analysed: Reference gene primer amplification gave nucleated cell count estimates. The assay was immunoSEQ multiplex PCR, and TCRdb's table has in-frame clones only and misses some. V and J calls and clone size are those listed in that table; D and trimming were worked out from the DNA. The table has 30,000 to 35,000 clones, approximately 71% seen once. The chain carries TRBV27 and TRBJ2-7, with 7 nucleotides matching TRBD2. Sample: peripheral blood. This sequence was found in a man older than 75 with active or convalescent COVID-19. CDR3 loop: CASSPRGVGSYEQYF. The CDR3 nucleotides are TGTGCCAGCAGTCCCCGGGGGGTCGGATCCTACGAGCAGTACTTC.